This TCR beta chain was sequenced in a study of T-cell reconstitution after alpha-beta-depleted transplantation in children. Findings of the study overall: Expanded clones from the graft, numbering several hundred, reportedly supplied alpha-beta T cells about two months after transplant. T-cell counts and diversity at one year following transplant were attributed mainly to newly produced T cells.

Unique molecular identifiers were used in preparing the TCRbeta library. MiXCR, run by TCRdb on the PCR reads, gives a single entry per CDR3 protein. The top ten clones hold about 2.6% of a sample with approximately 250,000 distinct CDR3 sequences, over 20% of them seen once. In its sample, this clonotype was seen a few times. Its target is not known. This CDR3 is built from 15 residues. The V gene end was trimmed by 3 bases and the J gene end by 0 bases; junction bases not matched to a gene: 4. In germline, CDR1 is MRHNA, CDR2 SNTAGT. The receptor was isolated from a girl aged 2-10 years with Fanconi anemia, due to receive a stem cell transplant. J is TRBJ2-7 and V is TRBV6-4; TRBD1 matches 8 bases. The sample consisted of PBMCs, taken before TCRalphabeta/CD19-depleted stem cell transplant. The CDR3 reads CASSEPTGGSYEQYF. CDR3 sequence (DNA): TGTGCCAGCAGTGAGCCCACAGGGGGCTCCTACGAGCAGTACTTC.